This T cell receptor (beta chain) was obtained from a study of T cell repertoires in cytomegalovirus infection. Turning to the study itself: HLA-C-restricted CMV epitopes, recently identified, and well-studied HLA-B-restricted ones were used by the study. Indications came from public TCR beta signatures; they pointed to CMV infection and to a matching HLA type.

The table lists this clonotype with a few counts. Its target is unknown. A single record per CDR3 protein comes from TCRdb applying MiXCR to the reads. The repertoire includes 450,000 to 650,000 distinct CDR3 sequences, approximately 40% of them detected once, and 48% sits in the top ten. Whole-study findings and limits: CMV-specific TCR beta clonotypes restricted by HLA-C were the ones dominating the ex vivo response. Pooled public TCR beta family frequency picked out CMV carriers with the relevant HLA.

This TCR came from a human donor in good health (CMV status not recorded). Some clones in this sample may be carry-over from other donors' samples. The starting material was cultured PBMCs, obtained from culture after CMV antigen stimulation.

CDR3 coding DNA: TGTGCCAGCAGCTCCCCGGGACAGATAACTGGGGCCAACGTCCTGACTTTC. It yields the protein CASSSPGQITGANVLTF. The chain is built from TRBV11-2 and TRBJ2-6; 7 nucleotides agree with TRBD1. With 4 bases clipped from V and 2 bases from J, the junction kept 8 bases outside the gene matches. There are 17 residues in the CDR3. Looked up from germline, CDR1 is SGHAT and CDR2 is FQNNGV.